Following are 17 T cell receptor beta chains from one sample sequenced in a study of beta chain features in type 1 diabetes. The whole isolated RNA underwent reverse transcription, so sequencing captured expressed TCRB transcripts. TCRdb keeps only in-frame clones here, not all; method: immunoSEQ multiplex PCR. Among fewer than 900,000 clones listed, roughly a sixth were seen once. The sequencing sample was made of naive CD4+ T cells from blood. Every receptor here comes from a young woman in good health.

This chain connects TRBV7-2 to TRBJ1-4; 7 bases are a match to TRBD1. CDR3 length: 15 residues. V gave up 2 bases and J gave up 7 bases; unmatched junction bases: 7. From germline, CDR1 is SGHTA and CDR2 FQGNSA. CDR3 bases: TGTGCCAGCAGCTTAAATAGGGGGCTTGGTGAAAAACTGTTTTTT. Amino acids: CASSLNRGLGEKLFF.

V usage is TRBV7-2 and J usage is TRBJ2-1; 7 bases align to TRBD2. The germline gives CDR1 SGHTA, CDR2 FQGNSA. Trimming cost V 0 bases and J 7 bases; bases outside gene matches: 3. The length of the CDR3 is 14 residues. In DNA form, the CDR3 reads TGTGCCAGCAGCTTAGCGGGGGGAGGGAATGAGCAGTTCTTC. Translation gives CASSLAGGGNEQFF.

The rearrangement uses TRBV11-2 and TRBJ2-7, with 7 nucleotides matching TRBD1. Germline CDR1 and CDR2: SGHAT and FQNNGV. The CDR3 contains 16 residues. V was clipped by 3 bases and J by 3 bases; unmatched bases: 11. Here the CDR3 DNA reads TGTGCCAGCAGCTTTCGGGACAGACCCCGGGGCTACGAGCAGTACTTC. Protein: CASSFRDRPRGYEQYF.

This clone was seen more than once but under ten times. The chain is built from TRBV7-9 and TRBJ1-1, with D uncertain. V lost 4 bases and J lost 5, with 11 bases in between. Germline V CDR1 and CDR2: SEHNR, FQNEAQ (reference sequence). The CDR3 covers 13 residues. In nucleotides, the CDR3 is TGTGCCAGCAGCTCCATCGGTGGGACTGAAGCTTTCTTT. The encoded protein is CASSSIGGTEAFF.

The J gene is TRBJ2-1, the V gene TRBV18; D is ambiguous. In germline, CDR1 is KGHSH, CDR2 LQKENI. V lost 4 bases and J 8 bases, leaving 18 bases between the germline ends. The length of the CDR3 is 15 residues. The CDR3 DNA follows: TGTGCCAGCTCACGTTCTAGGTTGGATGTGGATGAGCAGTTCTTC. This encodes CASSRSRLDVDEQFF.

To note about this clone: The germline gene is not matched at one end of the junction; a read error may be the cause. The chain combines TRBV28 with TRBJ2-7, with 8 bases matching TRBD2. Germline CDR1 and CDR2: MDHEN and SYDVKM. The CDR3 loop spans 12 amino acids. CDR3 sequence reads: CASGSPRYEQYF. The CDR3 DNA reads as TGCGCCAGCGGGAGTCCCCGCTACGAGCAGTACTTC. Together with reference TRBV28 and TRBJ2-7, the CDR3 gives the full variable domain: DVKVTQSSRYLVKRTGEKVFLECVQDMDHENMFWYRQDPGLGLRLIYFSYDVKMKEKGDIPEGYSVSREKKERFSLILESASTNQTSMYLCASGSPRYEQYFGPGTRLTVT.

The DNA of the CDR3 is TGCGCCAGCAGTAAAACAGTTTCCTACGAGCAGTACTTC. This sequence encodes CASSKTVSYEQYF. This sequence joins TRBV5-1 and TRBJ2-5; D unresolved. The J call may be wrong; the DNA end is better matched by TRBJ2-7. The V gene's germline CDR1 is SGHRS and CDR2 YFSETQ. The length of the CDR3 is 13 residues.

This clone turned up a few times. The gene calls are TRBV6-6 and TRBJ2-3; D remains unclear. The CDR3 runs to 16 residues. CDR1 is MNHNY and CDR2 is SVGAGI in the germline V gene (reference sequence). V was shortened by 3 bases and J by 0 bases, with 13 bases between the two germline ends. The CDR3 reads CASSYGRATSTDTQYF. The CDR3 DNA is TGTGCCAGCAGTTATGGTCGGGCCACTAGCACAGATACGCAGTATTTT.

This clone has more than one count but fewer than ten. Distinct nucleotide sequences in the sample also encode this CDR3. The chain is built from TRBV14 and TRBJ2-7; D is ambiguous. This CDR3 has 11 amino acids. CDR1 and CDR2 from the germline V gene are SGHDN and FVKESK. Trimming stripped 3 bases from V and 3 bases from J, with 3 bases between. CDR3 bases: TGTGCCAGCAGCCATCTCTACGAGCAGTACTTC. The encoded protein is CASSHLYEQYF.

The V call is TRBV10-3, the J call TRBJ2-3; D gene uncertain. This CDR3 region has 13 residues. CDR1 is ENHRY, CDR2 SYGVKD, per germline. Trimming removed 0 bases from V and 7 bases from J, with 8 bases in between. The CDR3 here is CAISESEQHTQYF. Written as DNA, the CDR3 is TGTGCCATCAGTGAGTCGGAACAGCATACGCAGTATTTT.

V gene TRBV7-2 combines with J gene TRBJ1-2; 7 bases are shared with TRBD1. The germline V gene encodes CDR1 SGHTA and CDR2 FQGNSA. The CDR3 has 14 amino acids. With 5 bases clipped from V and 2 bases from J, the junction kept 5 bases outside the gene matches. The CDR3 DNA reads as TGTGCCAGCAGCAATTCAGGGGGAAACTATGGCTACACCTTC. It translates to CASSNSGGNYGYTF.

This clone has just a few counts. The gene calls are TRBV5-1 and TRBJ2-5, with 7 bases identical to TRBD1. Germline lookup yields CDR1 SGHRS and CDR2 YFSETQ. Trimming cost V 3 bases and J 0 bases; bases outside gene matches: 5. This CDR3 is built from 15 residues. The CDR3 sequence: CASSSGTDHQETQYF. CDR3 bases: TGCGCCAGCAGCTCCGGGACAGACCACCAAGAGACCCAGTACTTC.

This clone was counted a few times. This chain uses TRBV28 with TRBJ2-7; TRBD2 agrees at 10 bases. Trimming at V came to 5 bases and at J to 5 bases, leaving 9 bases not matched to a gene. Germline values: CDR1 MDHEN, CDR2 SYDVKM. This CDR3 comprises 15 residues. In DNA form, the CDR3 reads TGTGCCAGCAGTCCCCTAGCGGGAGAGTCCGACGAGCAGTACTTC. Protein product: CASSPLAGESDEQYF.

The rearrangement links TRBV27 to TRBJ2-2; D gene ambiguous. The ends were cut back, 1 base at V and 6 bases at J, with 3 bases in the middle. There are 12 residues in the CDR3. Germline lookup yields CDR1 MNHEY and CDR2 SMNVEV (reference sequence). CDR3 region: CASSLFAGELFF. The CDR3 nucleotides are TGTGCCAGCAGTTTATTTGCCGGGGAGCTGTTTTTT.

This clone has just a few counts. The V call is TRBV7-2, the J call TRBJ2-7; no clear D gene. The V and J ends lost 2 bases and 1 base respectively, with 18 bases between them. Germline V gene lookup returns CDR1 SGHTA and CDR2 FQGNSA. CDR3 size: 17 residues. The CDR3 region has the DNA TGTGCCAGCAGCTTAAGTCAGCTGGGGTTAGGGTCCTACGAGCAGTACTTC. It translates to CASSLSQLGLGSYEQYF. The variable domain in full, with the rest retrieved from reference TRBV7-2 and TRBJ2-7, is GAGVSQSPSNKVTEKGKDVELRCDPISGHTALYWYRQSLGQGLEFLIYFQGNSAPDKSGLPSDRFSAERTGGSVSTLTIQRTQQEDSAVYLCASSLSQLGLGSYEQYFGPGTRLTVT.

V usage is TRBV28 and J usage is TRBJ1-3, with TRBD1 matching over 7 bases. J was trimmed by 4 bases and V by 5 bases; bases with no gene match: 11. CDR1 is MDHEN and CDR2 is SYDVKM in the germline V gene. The CDR3 spans 16 residues. The CDR3 region has the DNA TGTGCCAGCAGTCCAGATCTGGCGACAGGGGGAAACACCATATATTTT. Protein sequence: CASSPDLATGGNTIYF.

In its sample, this clone was seen a few times. The rearrangement links TRBV25-1 to TRBJ1-2; TRBD1 aligns across 11 bases. V gave up 3 bases and J gave up 9 bases; unmatched junction bases: 12. Looked up from germline, CDR1 is MGHDK and CDR2 is SYGVNS. CDR3 size: 16 residues. DNA for the CDR3: TGTGCCAGCAGTGACCATACGGACAGGGGGCATGATCGCTACACCTTC. This sequence encodes CASSDHTDRGHDRYTF.